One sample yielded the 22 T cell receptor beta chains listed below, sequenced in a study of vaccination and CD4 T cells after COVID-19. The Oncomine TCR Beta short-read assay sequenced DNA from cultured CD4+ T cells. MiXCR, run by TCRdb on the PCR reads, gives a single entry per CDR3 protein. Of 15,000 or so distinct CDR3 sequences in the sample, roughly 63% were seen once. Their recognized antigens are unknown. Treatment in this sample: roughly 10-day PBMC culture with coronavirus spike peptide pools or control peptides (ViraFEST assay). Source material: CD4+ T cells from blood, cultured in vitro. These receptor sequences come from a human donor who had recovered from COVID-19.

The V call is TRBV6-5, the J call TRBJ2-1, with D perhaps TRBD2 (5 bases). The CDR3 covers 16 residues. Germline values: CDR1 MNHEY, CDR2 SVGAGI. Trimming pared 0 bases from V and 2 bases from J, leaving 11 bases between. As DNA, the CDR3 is TGTGCCAGCAGTTACTCATCAGCGGTTACCTACAATGAGCAGTTCTTC. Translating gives CASSYSSAVTYNEQFF.

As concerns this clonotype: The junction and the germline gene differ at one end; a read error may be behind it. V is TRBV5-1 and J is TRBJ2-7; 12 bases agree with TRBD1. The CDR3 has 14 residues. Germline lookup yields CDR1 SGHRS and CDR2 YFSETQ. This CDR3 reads CASSTGTGGGEQYF. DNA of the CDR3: TGCGCCAGCTCCACCGGGACAGGGGGCGGCGAGCAGTACTTT.

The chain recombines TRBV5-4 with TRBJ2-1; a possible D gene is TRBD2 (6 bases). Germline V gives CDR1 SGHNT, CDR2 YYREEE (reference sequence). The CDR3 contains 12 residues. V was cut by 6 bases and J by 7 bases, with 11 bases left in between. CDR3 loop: CASTSRGNEQFF. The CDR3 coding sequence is TGTGCCAGCACAAGTCGGGGGAATGAGCAGTTCTTC.

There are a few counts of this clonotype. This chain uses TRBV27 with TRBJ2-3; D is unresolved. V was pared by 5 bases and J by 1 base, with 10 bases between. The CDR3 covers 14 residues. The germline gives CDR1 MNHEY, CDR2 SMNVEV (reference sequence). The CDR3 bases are TGTGCCAGCAGTCCGAATGACCGCACAGATACGCAGTATTTT. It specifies CASSPNDRTDTQYF.

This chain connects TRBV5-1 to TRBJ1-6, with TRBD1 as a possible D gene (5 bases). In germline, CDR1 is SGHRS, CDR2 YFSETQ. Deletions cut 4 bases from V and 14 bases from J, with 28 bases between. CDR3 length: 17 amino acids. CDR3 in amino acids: CASSPGVPPTVLRTLHF. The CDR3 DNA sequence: TGCGCCAGCAGCCCTGGAGTCCCCCCGACAGTCCTGAGAACCCTCCACTTT.

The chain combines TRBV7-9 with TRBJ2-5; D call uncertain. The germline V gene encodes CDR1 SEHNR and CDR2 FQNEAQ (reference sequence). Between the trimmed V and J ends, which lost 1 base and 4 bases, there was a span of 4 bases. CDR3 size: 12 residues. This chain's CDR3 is CASSLGLETQYF. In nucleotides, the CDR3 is TGTGCCAGCAGCTTAGGGTTAGAGACCCAGTACTTC.

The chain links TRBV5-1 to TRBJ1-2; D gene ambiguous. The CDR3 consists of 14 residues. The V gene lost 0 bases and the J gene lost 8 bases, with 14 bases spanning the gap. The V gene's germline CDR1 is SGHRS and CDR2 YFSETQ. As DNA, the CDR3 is TGCGCCAGCAGCTTGGAAGGGATGCCTGCGGGCTACACCTTC. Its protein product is CASSLEGMPAGYTF.

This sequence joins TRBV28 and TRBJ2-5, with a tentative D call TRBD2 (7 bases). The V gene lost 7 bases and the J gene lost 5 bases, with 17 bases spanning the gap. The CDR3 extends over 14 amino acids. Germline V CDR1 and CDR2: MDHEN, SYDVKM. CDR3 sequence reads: CASNVEGGRETQYF. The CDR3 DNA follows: TGTGCCAGCAATGTCGAGGGGGGGCGGGAGACCCAGTACTTC.

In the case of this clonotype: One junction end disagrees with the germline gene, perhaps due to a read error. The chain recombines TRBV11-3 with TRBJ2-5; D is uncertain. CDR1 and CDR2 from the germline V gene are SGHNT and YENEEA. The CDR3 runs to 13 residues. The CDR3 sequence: CVSSFTFAETQYF. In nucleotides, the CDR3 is TGTGTCAGCAGCTTTACCTTTGCGGAGACCCAGTACTTC.

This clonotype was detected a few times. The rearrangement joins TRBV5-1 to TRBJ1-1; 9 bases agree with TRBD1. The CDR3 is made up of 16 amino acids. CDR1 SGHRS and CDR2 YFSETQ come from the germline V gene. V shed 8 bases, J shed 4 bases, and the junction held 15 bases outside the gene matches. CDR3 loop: CASLVGTGSGSTEAFF. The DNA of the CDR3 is TGCGCCAGTCTAGTGGGGACAGGGAGTGGGAGCACTGAAGCTTTCTTT. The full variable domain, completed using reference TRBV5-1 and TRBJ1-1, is KAGVTQTPRYLIKTRGQQVTLSCSPISGHRSVSWYQQTPGQGLQFLFEYFSETQRNKGNFPGRFSGRQFSNSRSEMNVSTLELGDSALYLCASLVGTGSGSTEAFFGQGTRLTVV.

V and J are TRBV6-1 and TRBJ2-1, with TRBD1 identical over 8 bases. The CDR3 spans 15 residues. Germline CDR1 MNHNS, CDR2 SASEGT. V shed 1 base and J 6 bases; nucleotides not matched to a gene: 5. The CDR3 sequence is CASSEGTGLGNEQFF. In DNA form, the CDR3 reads TGTGCCAGCAGTGAAGGGACAGGGTTAGGCAATGAGCAGTTCTTC.

CDR3 residues: CASITAGSTDTQYF. CDR3 bases: TGTGCCAGCATAACCGCGGGAAGCACAGATACGCAGTATTTT. V gene TRBV6-2 or TRBV6-3 combines with J gene TRBJ2-3, with D possibly TRBD2 on 6 matching bases. The V and J ends lost 7 bases and 0 bases respectively, with 11 bases between them. From germline, CDR1 is MNHEY and CDR2 SVGEGT. This CDR3 is 14 amino acids long.

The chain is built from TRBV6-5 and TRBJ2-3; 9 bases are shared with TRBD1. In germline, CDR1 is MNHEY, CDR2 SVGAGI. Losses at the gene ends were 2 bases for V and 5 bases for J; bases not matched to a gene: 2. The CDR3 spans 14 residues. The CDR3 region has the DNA TGTGCCAGCAGTTACCGGACAGGGGAAGATACGCAGTATTTT. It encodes CASSYRTGEDTQYF.

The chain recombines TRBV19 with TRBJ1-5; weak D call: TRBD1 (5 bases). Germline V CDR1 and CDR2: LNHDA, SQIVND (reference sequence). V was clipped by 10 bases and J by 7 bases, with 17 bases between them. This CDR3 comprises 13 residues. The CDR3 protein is CATGTGGGQPQHF. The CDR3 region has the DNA TGTGCCACGGGAACGGGGGGTGGACAGCCCCAGCATTTT.

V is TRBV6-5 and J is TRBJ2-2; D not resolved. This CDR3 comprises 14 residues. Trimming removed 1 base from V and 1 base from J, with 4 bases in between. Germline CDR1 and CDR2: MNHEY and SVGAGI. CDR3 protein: CASSYLENTGELFF. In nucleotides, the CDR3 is TGTGCCAGCAGTTACTTGGAGAACACCGGGGAGCTGTTTTTT.

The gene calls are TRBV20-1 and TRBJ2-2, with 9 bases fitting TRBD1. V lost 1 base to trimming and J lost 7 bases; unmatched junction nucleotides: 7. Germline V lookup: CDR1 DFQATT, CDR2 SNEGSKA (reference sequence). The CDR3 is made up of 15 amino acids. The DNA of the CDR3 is TGCAGTGCTAGAGGGGCGGGACAGGGTTACGGGGAGCTGTTTTTT. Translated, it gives CSARGAGQGYGELFF.

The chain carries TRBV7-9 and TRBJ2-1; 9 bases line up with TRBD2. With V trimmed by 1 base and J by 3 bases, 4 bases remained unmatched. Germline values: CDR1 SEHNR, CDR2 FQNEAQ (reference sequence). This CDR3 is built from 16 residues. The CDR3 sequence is CASSLGERGVYNEQFF. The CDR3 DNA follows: TGTGCCAGCAGCTTAGGAGAGCGGGGGGTCTACAATGAGCAGTTCTTC.

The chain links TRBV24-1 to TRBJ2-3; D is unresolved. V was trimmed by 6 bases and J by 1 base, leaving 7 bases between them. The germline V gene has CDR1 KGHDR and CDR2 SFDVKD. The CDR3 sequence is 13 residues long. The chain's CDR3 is CATSTRGTDTQYF. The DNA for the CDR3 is TGTGCCACCAGTACACGGGGCACAGATACGCAGTATTTT.

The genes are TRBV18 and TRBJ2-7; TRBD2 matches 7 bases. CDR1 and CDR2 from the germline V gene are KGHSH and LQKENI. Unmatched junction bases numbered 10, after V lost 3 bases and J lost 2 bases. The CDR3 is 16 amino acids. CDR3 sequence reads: CASSPTSGTATYEQYF. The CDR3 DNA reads TGTGCCAGCTCACCGACAAGCGGGACGGCGACCTACGAGCAGTACTTC.

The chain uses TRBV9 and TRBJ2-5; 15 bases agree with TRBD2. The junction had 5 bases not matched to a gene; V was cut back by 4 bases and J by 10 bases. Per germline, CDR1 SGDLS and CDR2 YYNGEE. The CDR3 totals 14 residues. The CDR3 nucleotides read TGTGCCAGCAGCCCCCGGACTAGCGGGGGGGACCAGTACTTC. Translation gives CASSPRTSGGDQYF.

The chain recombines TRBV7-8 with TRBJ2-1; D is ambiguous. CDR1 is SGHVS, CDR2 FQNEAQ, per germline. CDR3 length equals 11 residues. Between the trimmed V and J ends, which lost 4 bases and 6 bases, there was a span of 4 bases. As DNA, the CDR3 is TGTGCCAGCAGCTACTTCAATGAGCAGTTCTTC. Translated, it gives CASSYFNEQFF.

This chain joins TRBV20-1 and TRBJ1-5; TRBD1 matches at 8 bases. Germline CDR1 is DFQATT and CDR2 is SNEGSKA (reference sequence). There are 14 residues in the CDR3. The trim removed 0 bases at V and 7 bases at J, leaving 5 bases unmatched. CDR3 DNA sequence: TGCAGTGCTAGAGATCCAGGGGGCAGGCAGCCCCAGCATTTT. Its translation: CSARDPGGRQPQHF.